This entry lists 12 T cell receptor beta chains sequenced from one sample in a study of control samples from healthy donors and cancer patients. Sequencing used immunoSEQ multiplex PCR; TCRdb keeps in-frame clones, though not all of them. The table lists some 150,000 clones, roughly nine tenths of them singletons. Sequencing input: blood. These receptors originate from a man aged 18 to 35 in good health.

This clone was observed a single time. The chain carries TRBV2 and TRBJ2-7; a possible D gene is TRBD1 (6 bases). The V and J ends lost 10 bases and 5 bases respectively, with 18 bases between them. Germline CDR1 SNHLY, CDR2 FYNNEI. The length of the CDR3 is 13 residues. As DNA, the CDR3 is TGTGCCACCCGATGGCAGGGGAAACACGAGCAGTACTTC. This translates into CATRWQGKHEQYF.

The CDR3 region is CASSVRGTGNTIYF. The CDR3 nucleotides are TGTGCCAGCAGTGTTAGGGGTACTGGAAACACCATATATTTT. This chain joins TRBV2 and TRBJ1-3, with a tentative D call TRBD1 (5 bases). The germline V and J ends were trimmed by 4 bases and 2 bases, with 9 bases remaining between them. The CDR3 runs 14 residues. Germline V gives CDR1 SNHLY, CDR2 FYNNEI.

The chain carries TRBV29-1 and TRBJ2-5; TRBD1 aligns across 7 bases. The trim removed 7 bases at V and 4 bases at J, leaving 9 bases unmatched. The CDR3 spans 13 residues. Germline lookup yields CDR1 SQVTM and CDR2 ANQGSEA. The CDR3 DNA is TGCAGCGACCTAGACAGGGTGGGAGAGACCCAGTACTTC. Residues: CSDLDRVGETQYF.

The chain combines TRBV4-1 with TRBJ2-2, with 10 bases matching TRBD1. Germline CDR1 reads MGHRA; CDR2 reads YSYEKL. Trimming removed 3 bases from V and 6 bases from J; junction bases left unmatched: 4. The CDR3 is made up of 15 amino acids. The CDR3 loop reads CASSHRTGGSGELFF. The CDR3 region has the DNA TGCGCCAGCAGCCATCGGACAGGGGGATCCGGGGAGCTGTTTTTT.

The chain links TRBV2 to TRBJ2-3, with D maybe TRBD2 (5 bases). Germline loops: CDR1 SNHLY, CDR2 FYNNEI. The CDR3 runs to 13 residues. The V end lost 8 bases, the J end lost 8 bases, and 17 bases lay between the germline ends. The CDR3 spells CASGIQDRGTQYF. The DNA of the CDR3 is TGTGCCAGCGGTATTCAGGATCGGGGTACGCAGTATTTT.

The genes are TRBV3-1 (or the pseudogene TRBV3-2) and TRBJ1-3, with 10 bases fitting TRBD1. The CDR3 length is 20 residues. The ends lost 4 bases at V and 0 bases at J; junction bases unmatched: 15. Germline lookup yields CDR1 LGHDT and CDR2 YNNKEL (reference sequence). The CDR3 bases are TGTGCCAGCAGCCGCTACTCCGGGACAGGGGTAGGGAGCTCTGGAAACACCATATATTTT. It is translated as CASSRYSGTGVGSSGNTIYF.

This sequence joins TRBV30 and TRBJ1-3; TRBD1 is a possible D gene (6 bases). CDR1 is GTSNPN and CDR2 is SVGIG in the germline V gene (reference sequence). CDR3 length: 16 residues. Trimming cost V 0 bases and J 0 bases, with 12 bases left between them. The CDR3 DNA reads TGTGCCTGGAGTGTATATTGGGACAACTCTGGAAACACCATATATTTT. The encoded protein is CAWSVYWDNSGNTIYF.

The chain combines TRBV27 with TRBJ2-7, with TRBD1 matching over 7 bases. V shed 3 bases, J shed 1 base, and the junction held 6 bases outside the gene matches. CDR1 MNHEY and CDR2 SMNVEV come from the germline V gene (reference sequence). The CDR3 consists of 15 residues. CDR3 DNA sequence: TGTGCCAGCAGTTTTGGGGACAGCCCTTCCTACGAGCAGTACTTC. Translating gives CASSFGDSPSYEQYF.

The V gene is TRBV6-5, the J gene TRBJ1-2, with a possible D match to TRBD1 (6 bases). Germline values: CDR1 MNHEY, CDR2 SVGAGI. CDR3 size: 14 residues. The germline V and J ends were trimmed by 2 bases and 5 bases, with 12 bases remaining between them. The CDR3 is CASSYRGVGYGYTF. CDR3 in DNA: TGTGCCAGCAGTTACAGGGGGGTGGGGTATGGCTACACCTTC.

This chain uses TRBV6-1 with TRBJ2-7, with D unclear. The CDR3 covers 16 residues. V shed 6 bases and J shed 0 bases, with 18 bases lying between them. Germline V gene sequence: CDR1 MNHNS, CDR2 SASEGT. CDR3 in amino acids: CASSENPLQSSYEQYF. In DNA, the CDR3 is TGTGCCAGCAGCGAAAACCCCCTACAGAGCTCCTACGAGCAGTACTTC.

The chain employs TRBV10-3 and TRBJ1-4, with D unclear. V lost 0 bases to trimming and J lost 4 bases, with 15 bases between them. Germline values: CDR1 ENHRY, CDR2 SYGVKD. CDR3 length: 17 amino acids. The CDR3 sequence is CAISESLGINGNEKLFF. CDR3 nucleotide sequence: TGTGCCATCAGTGAGTCTTTGGGTATTAACGGTAATGAAAAACTGTTTTTT.

The chain combines TRBV3-1 (or the pseudogene TRBV3-2) with TRBJ2-3; D not resolved. Germline V gene sequence: CDR1 LGHDT, CDR2 YNNKEL (reference sequence). The CDR3 is 15 amino acids. The V end lost 3 bases, the J end lost 3 bases, and 13 bases lay between the germline ends. CDR3 coding DNA: TGTGCCAGCAGCCACGTCCTGAGCCCGACAGATACGCAGTATTTT. It yields the protein CASSHVLSPTDTQYF.